A selection of T cell receptor beta chains follows, all from one sample in a study of follicular helper T cells after annual influenza vaccination. The assay was immunoSEQ multiplex PCR, and TCRdb's table has in-frame clones only and misses some. The sample carries around 8,700 clones, 75% to 90% recorded once. The sample here was CXCR5+ CD38- circulating T follicular helper cells from blood, taken 7 days after influenza vaccination. The receptors stem from an adult who received the influenza vaccine. Both conserved end residues are part of each CDR3. The D gene is left open where the match is weak. Only part of the rows carry a size: once, few, many, or a class if the clone is expanded.

J,D,size,V,DNA,CDR3
TRBJ2-3,-,-,TRBV18,TGTGCCAGCTCCCGAAATTGGGGGGACACAGATACGCAGTATTTT,CASSRNWGDTDTQYF
TRBJ2-7,TRBD2,-,TRBV6-5,TGTGCCAGCACCCGAAACGGGGGGGGGCCCAACGAGCAGTACTTC,CASTRNGGGPNEQYF
TRBJ1-5,-,few,TRBV18,TGTGCCAGCTCACCTCGGGAGAGGGGGATTCAGCCCCAGCATTTT,CASSPRERGIQPQHF
TRBJ2-3,-,-,TRBV6-5,TGTGCCAGCAGTCAGCGTGTTCGTGATACGCAGTATTTT,CASSQRVRDTQYF
TRBJ2-4,TRBD1,-,TRBV7-9,TGTGCCAGCAGCTTAGAGCAGGGGGTAAAAAACATTCAGTACTTC,CASSLEQGVKNIQYF
TRBJ1-2,-,-,TRBV14,TGTGCCAGCAGCCACGATACAGGGTCTGGCTACACCTTC,CASSHDTGSGYTF
TRBJ2-3,-,-,TRBV2,TGTGCCGGGCGGGGCACAGATACGCAGTATTTT,CAGRGTDTQYF
TRBJ2-3,TRBD2,-,TRBV14,TGTGCCAGCAGCCGGACTAGGGGTGGAGATACGCAGTATTTT,CASSRTRGGDTQYF
TRBJ1-3,-,-,TRBV18,TGTGCCAGCTCACCGAGTACTGGAAACACCATATATTTT,CASSPSTGNTIYF
TRBJ2-5,-,once,TRBV5-4,TGTGCCAGCAGCCGTAGGGCCAGCGGCCAAGAGACCCAGTACTTC,CASSRRASGQETQYF
TRBJ1-4,TRBD1,-,TRBV28,TGTGCCAGCAGTCTTTTCTTTGGGACAGGGGGTCTAGAAACTAATGAAAAACTGTTTTTT,CASSLFFGTGGLETNEKLFF
TRBJ2-5,TRBD2,-,TRBV6-1,TGTGCCAGCAGTGAAATGGCTAGCGGGGGGGCTGAGACCCAGTACTTC,CASSEMASGGAETQYF
TRBJ2-1,-,-,TRBV5-1,TGCGCCAGCAGCTTGGACAGCCCATACAATGAGCAGTTCTTC,CASSLDSPYNEQFF
TRBJ1-5,TRBD1,few,TRBV10-3,TGTGCCATCAGTGAGGGTGGGACAGGGACTCAGCCCCAGCATTTT,CAISEGGTGTQPQHF
TRBJ2-5,TRBD1,-,TRBV5-8,TGTGCCAGCAGGAGGACAGGGGGAAAAGAGACCCAGTACTTC,CASRRTGGKETQYF
TRBJ2-3,-,-,TRBV7-2,TGTGCCAGCAGCATACGTCGCACAGATACGCAGTATTTT,CASSIRRTDTQYF
TRBJ1-2,-,-,TRBV18,TGTGCCAGCTCACCTACTAAAGGGACTAACTATGGCTACACCTTC,CASSPTKGTNYGYTF